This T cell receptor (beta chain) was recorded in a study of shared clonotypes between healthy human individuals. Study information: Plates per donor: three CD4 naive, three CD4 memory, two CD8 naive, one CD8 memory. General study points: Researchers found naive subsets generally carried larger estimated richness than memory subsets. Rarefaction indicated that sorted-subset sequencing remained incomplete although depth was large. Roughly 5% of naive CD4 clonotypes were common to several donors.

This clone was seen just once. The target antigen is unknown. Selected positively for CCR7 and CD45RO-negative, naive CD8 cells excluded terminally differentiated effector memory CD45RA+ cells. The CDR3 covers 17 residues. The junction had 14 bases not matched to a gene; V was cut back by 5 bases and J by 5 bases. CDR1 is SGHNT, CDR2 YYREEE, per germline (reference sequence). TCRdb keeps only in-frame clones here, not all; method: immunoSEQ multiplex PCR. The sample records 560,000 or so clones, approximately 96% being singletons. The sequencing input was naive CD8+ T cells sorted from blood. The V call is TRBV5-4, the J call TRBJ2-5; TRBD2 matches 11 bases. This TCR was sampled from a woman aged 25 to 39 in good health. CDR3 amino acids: CASSPDSGRANRETQYF. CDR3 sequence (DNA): TGTGCCAGCAGTCCTGATAGCGGGAGGGCTAATCGGGAGACCCAGTACTTC.